These 12 T cell receptor beta chains were sequenced from one sample in a study of cytomegalovirus exposure and HLA in healthy donors. With 60 Vbeta and 13 Jbeta primers, the PCR was carried out. TCRdb keeps only in-frame clones here, not all; method: immunoSEQ multiplex PCR. The table records approximately 120,000 clones, 85% to 90% of them present only once. The sequenced material came from PBMCs. These TCRs come from a woman in her thirties in good health and CMV-seropositive.

The rearrangement links TRBV6-5 to TRBJ1-2; 10 bases align to TRBD1. Germline V gene sequence: CDR1 MNHEY, CDR2 SVGAGI. CDR3 length: 15 amino acids. J gave up 7 bases and V 7 bases, and 12 bases lay outside the gene matches. The CDR3 nucleotides are TGTGCCAGCACTCTAGCGGGACAGGGGATGCGTGGCTACACCTTC. Translated: CASTLAGQGMRGYTF.

This clone was counted a few times. DNA of the CDR3: TGTGCCAGCAGCCGGGGGACTGAAGCTTTCTTT. Encoded protein: CASSRGTEAFF. The V and J genes are TRBV27 and TRBJ1-1; D perhaps matches TRBD1 (5 bases). From germline, CDR1 is MNHEY and CDR2 SMNVEV (reference sequence). V lost 6 bases, J lost 5 bases, and 7 bases lay in between. The CDR3 sequence is 11 residues long.

Of note for this clone: Other DNA sequences in the same sample also yield this CDR3. The chain employs TRBV4-2 and TRBJ2-5, with TRBD2 as a possible D gene (5 bases). In germline, CDR1 is LGHNA, CDR2 YNFKEQ. V was trimmed by 0 bases and J by 5 bases, leaving 10 bases between them. This CDR3 has 14 residues. The CDR3 coding sequence is TGTGCCAGCAGCCAAGAAGAGCGCGGGGAGACCCAGTACTTC. Protein product: CASSQEERGETQYF.

The chain has TRBV7-9 and TRBJ2-2; D perhaps matches TRBD2 (6 bases). V was clipped by 3 bases and J by 2 bases, with 13 bases between them. The germline gives CDR1 SEHNR, CDR2 FQNEAQ (reference sequence). The CDR3 consists of 16 residues. In DNA, the CDR3 is TGTGCCAGCAGCTTGGGAGGATTCCCTAACACCGGGGAGCTGTTTTTT. This gives the protein CASSLGGFPNTGELFF.

The rearrangement uses TRBV30 and TRBJ2-7; D is perhaps TRBD2 (5 bases). The ends were cut back, 8 bases at V and 5 bases at J, with 19 bases in the middle. CDR3 size: 13 residues. Germline V gives CDR1 GTSNPN, CDR2 SVGIG (reference sequence). The CDR3 sequence: CALDRRGQDEQYF. CDR3 sequence (DNA): TGTGCCCTAGACCGTAGAGGGCAAGACGAGCAGTACTTC.

V and J are TRBV5-3 and TRBJ1-3, with 10 nucleotides matching TRBD1. TRBV5-3 is an ORF, with its function uncertain. V gave up 4 bases and J gave up 1 base; unmatched junction bases: 2. The CDR3 is 15 residues long. The CDR3 DNA is TGTGCCAGAAGCCCGGACAGGGGGTCTGGAAACACCATATATTTT. It is translated as CARSPDRGSGNTIYF.

The chain combines TRBV2 with TRBJ1-1; 8 bases map to TRBD1. The CDR3 contains 14 residues. Germline CDR1 SNHLY, CDR2 FYNNEI. The V and J ends lost 7 bases and 1 base, in that order; junction bases with no gene match: 5. The CDR3 here is CASNGQGANTEAFF. CDR3 nucleotides: TGTGCCAGCAATGGGCAGGGGGCGAACACTGAAGCTTTCTTT.

The chain is built from TRBV7-9 and TRBJ2-3; TRBD2 aligns across 7 bases. Germline V gene lookup returns CDR1 SEHNR and CDR2 FQNEAQ (reference sequence). Trimming at V came to 2 bases and at J to 6 bases, leaving 11 bases not matched to a gene. The CDR3 length is 16 residues. The CDR3 region is CASSLIRGGPGDTQYF. CDR3 coding DNA: TGTGCCAGCAGCTTAATAAGGGGAGGGCCCGGGGATACGCAGTATTTT.

This rearrangement joins TRBV9 to TRBJ2-1; 8 bases fit TRBD1. The germline V gene encodes CDR1 SGDLS and CDR2 YYNGEE. The CDR3 runs 17 residues. V lost 0 bases and J lost 9; bases outside the gene matches: 14. The CDR3 coding sequence is TGTGCCAGCAGCGTAGGAGGGGATGGGACAGGCGTGGGTGAGCAGTTCTTC. Its protein is CASSVGGDGTGVGEQFF.

V is TRBV30 and J is TRBJ1-5, with D possibly TRBD1 on 5 matching bases. Germline CDR1 reads GTSNPN; CDR2 reads SVGIG (reference sequence). V was pared by 3 bases and J by 0 bases, with 12 bases between. The CDR3 has 15 amino acids. CDR3 protein: CAWRNRGTSNQPQHF. In DNA, the CDR3 is TGTGCCTGGAGAAATAGGGGCACTAGCAATCAGCCCCAGCATTTT.

This sequence joins TRBV28 and TRBJ2-3; 7 bases map to TRBD1. V lost 4 bases and J lost 4; bases outside the gene matches: 14. The germline V gene encodes CDR1 MDHEN and CDR2 SYDVKM. This CDR3 contains 17 residues. CDR3 bases: TGTGCCAGCAGTTGGGGACAGCTTACTAGGACAGCAGATACGCAGTATTTT. Its protein is CASSWGQLTRTADTQYF.

This chain links TRBV19 with TRBJ1-5; D remains unclear. Germline V gives CDR1 LNHDA, CDR2 SQIVND (reference sequence). CDR3 length equals 13 residues. V was clipped by 5 bases and J by 2 bases, with 7 bases between them. The CDR3 region has the DNA TGTGCCAGTAGTCCAGGTGGCAATCAGCCCCAGCATTTT. Translating gives CASSPGGNQPQHF.